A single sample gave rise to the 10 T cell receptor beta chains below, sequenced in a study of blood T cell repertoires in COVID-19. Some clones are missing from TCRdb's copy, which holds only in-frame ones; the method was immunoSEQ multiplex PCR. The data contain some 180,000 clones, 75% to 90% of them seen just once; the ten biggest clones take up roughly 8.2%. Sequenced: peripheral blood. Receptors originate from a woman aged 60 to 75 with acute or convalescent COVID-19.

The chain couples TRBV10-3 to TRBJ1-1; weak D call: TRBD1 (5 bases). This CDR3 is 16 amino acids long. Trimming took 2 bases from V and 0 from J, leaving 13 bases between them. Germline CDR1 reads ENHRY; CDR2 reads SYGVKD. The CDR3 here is CAISEPGGGLNTEAFF. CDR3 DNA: TGTGCCATCAGTGAGCCCGGGGGGGGACTGAACACTGAAGCTTTCTTT.

CDR3: CASSSGGASGRRTGELFF. DNA of the CDR3: TGTGCCAGCAGCTCCGGAGGGGCTAGCGGGAGGCGGACCGGGGAGCTGTTTTTT. The chain recombines TRBV7-3 with TRBJ2-2, with 11 bases that match TRBD2. Germline V gene lookup returns CDR1 SGHTA and CDR2 FQGTGA. V lost 4 bases and J lost 5; bases outside the gene matches: 12. There are 18 residues in the CDR3.

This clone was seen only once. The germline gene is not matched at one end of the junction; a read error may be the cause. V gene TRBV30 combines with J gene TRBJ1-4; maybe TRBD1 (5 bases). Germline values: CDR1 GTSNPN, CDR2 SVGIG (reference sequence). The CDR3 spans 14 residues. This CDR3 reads CAGSDRQTNEKLFF. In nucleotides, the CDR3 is TGTGCCGGGAGTGATCGACAGACTAATGAAAAACTGTTTTTT.

The chain's CDR3 is CASTSGQYRNQPQHF. The DNA for the CDR3 is TGTGCCAGTACCTCTGGACAGTACAGAAATCAGCCCCAGCATTTT. The chain combines TRBV19 with TRBJ1-5, with a possible D match to TRBD1 (6 bases). V was shortened by 7 bases and J by 4 bases, with 17 bases between the two germline ends. This CDR3 is built from 15 residues. The germline CDR1 and CDR2 sequences are LNHDA and SQIVND (reference sequence).

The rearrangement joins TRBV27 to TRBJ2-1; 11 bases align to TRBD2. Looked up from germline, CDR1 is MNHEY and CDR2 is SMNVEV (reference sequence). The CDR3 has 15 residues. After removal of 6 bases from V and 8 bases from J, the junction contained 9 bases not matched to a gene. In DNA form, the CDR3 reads TGTGCCAGCAGCTTTAGCGGGAGGGGGGCAGATGAGCAGTTCTTC. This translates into CASSFSGRGADEQFF.

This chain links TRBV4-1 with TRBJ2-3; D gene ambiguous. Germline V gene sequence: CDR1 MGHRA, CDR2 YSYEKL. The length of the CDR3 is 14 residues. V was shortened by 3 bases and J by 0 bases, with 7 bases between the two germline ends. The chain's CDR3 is CASSQATSTDTQYF. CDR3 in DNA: TGCGCCAGCAGCCAGGCGACTAGCACAGATACGCAGTATTTT.

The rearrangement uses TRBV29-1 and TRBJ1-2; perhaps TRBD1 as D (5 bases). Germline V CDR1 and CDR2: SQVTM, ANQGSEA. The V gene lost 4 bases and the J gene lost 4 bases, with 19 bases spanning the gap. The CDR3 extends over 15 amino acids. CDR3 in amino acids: CSVGASGGGRYGYTF. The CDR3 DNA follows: TGCAGCGTTGGGGCCTCGGGGGGAGGCCGCTATGGCTACACCTTC.

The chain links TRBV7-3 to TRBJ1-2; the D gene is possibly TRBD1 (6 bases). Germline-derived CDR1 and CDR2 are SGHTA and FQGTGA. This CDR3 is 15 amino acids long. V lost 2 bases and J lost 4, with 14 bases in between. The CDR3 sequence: CASSLGWTVSYGYTF. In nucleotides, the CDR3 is TGTGCCAGCAGCTTAGGATGGACAGTTTCCTATGGCTACACCTTC. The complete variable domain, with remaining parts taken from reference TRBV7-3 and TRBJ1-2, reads GAGVSQTPSNKVTEKGKYVELRCDPISGHTALYWYRQSLGQGPEFLIYFQGTGAADDSGLPNDRFFAVRPEGSVSTLKIQRTERGDSAVYLCASSLGWTVSYGYTFGSGTRLTVV.

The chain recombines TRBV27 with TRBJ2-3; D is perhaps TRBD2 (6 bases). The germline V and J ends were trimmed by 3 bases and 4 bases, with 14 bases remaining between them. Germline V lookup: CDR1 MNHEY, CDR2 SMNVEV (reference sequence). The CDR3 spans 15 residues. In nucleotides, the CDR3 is TGTGCCAGCAGTTTGGCGGGGTCGAGAGCAGATACGCAGTATTTT. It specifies CASSLAGSRADTQYF.

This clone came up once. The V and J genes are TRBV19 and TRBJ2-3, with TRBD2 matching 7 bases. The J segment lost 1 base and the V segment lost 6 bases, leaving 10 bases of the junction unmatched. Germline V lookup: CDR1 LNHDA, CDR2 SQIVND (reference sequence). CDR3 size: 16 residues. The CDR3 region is CASSSRGRDGTDTQYF. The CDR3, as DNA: TGTGCCAGTAGCTCCCGGGGGAGGGATGGCACAGATACGCAGTATTTT.